A selection of T cell receptor beta chains follows, all from one sample in a study of blood T cell repertoires in COVID-19. Some clones are missing from TCRdb's copy, which holds only in-frame ones; the method was immunoSEQ multiplex PCR. Of about 320,000 clones listed, more than 70% were seen once; the top ten hold approximately 1.6%. Sequencing was carried out using peripheral blood. Source of these receptors: a woman aged 25 to 45 with COVID-19, enrolled during active disease. The CDR3 runs from the conserved cysteine through the conserved F or W. Each record gives: J gene, V gene, D gene, clone size, CDR3 protein, CDR3 DNA. The D gene is left open where the match is weak. Clone size is given for some rows only: seen once, a few or many times, or a class if the clone is expanded.

J: TRBJ1-4; V: TRBV30; D: TRBD1; size: few; CDR3: CAWDKTGGGEKLFF; DNA: TGTGCCTGGGATAAGACAGGGGGAGGGGAAAAACTGTTTTTT
J: TRBJ2-3; V: TRBV7-2; D: TRBD2; size: -; CDR3: CASSSSGGEADTQYF; DNA: TGTGCCAGCAGCTCGAGCGGGGGGGAAGCAGATACGCAGTATTTT
J: TRBJ2-6; V: TRBV10-2; D: -; size: -; CDR3: CASSPGTRISGANVLTF; DNA: TGCGCCAGCAGCCCCGGGACAAGGATCTCTGGGGCCAACGTCCTGACTTTC
J: TRBJ1-1; V: TRBV5-5; D: -; size: few; CDR3: CASSLFSNTEAFF; DNA: TGTGCCAGCAGCTTGTTCTCGAACACTGAAGCTTTCTTT
J: TRBJ1-3; V: TRBV19; D: -; size: -; CDR3: CASRHRLTLAGNTIYF; DNA: TGTGCCAGCAGACACCGCCTTACCCTGGCGGGAAACACCATATATTTT
J: TRBJ1-5; V: TRBV19; D: TRBD1; size: -; CDR3: CASSRDRGTQPQHF; DNA: TGTGCCAGTAGTAGGGACAGGGGAACTCAGCCCCAGCATTTT
J: TRBJ1-2; V: TRBV19; D: -; size: -; CDR3: CASRRSLNYGYTF; DNA: TGTGCCAGTAGGAGGTCCTTAAACTATGGCTACACCTTC
J: TRBJ1-1; V: TRBV27; D: -; size: -; CDR3: CASSLYRNTEAFF; DNA: TGTGCCAGCAGTCTTTACAGAAACACTGAAGCTTTCTTT
J: TRBJ2-2; V: TRBV7-9; D: -; size: once; CDR3: CASRMTGRKGGELFF; DNA: TGTGCCAGCAGAATGACAGGGAGGAAGGGCGGGGAGCTGTTTTTT
J: TRBJ2-1; V: TRBV29-1; D: -; size: -; CDR3: CSDRSQGAEQFF; DNA: TGCAGCGACCGATCACAGGGCGCAGAGCAGTTCTTC
J: TRBJ1-4; V: TRBV29-1; D: -; size: -; CDR3: CSVEDPSGVKLFF; DNA: TGCAGCGTTGAAGATCCGTCAGGGGTAAAACTGTTTTTT
J: TRBJ1-5; V: TRBV19; D: -; size: once; CDR3: CARGHRYNQPQHF; DNA: TGTGCCAGAGGCCACAGGTACAATCAGCCCCAGCATTTT
J: TRBJ2-3; V: TRBV19; D: TRBD2; size: -; CDR3: CTSSIGLAGSSGTDTQYF; DNA: TGTACCAGTAGTATCGGGCTAGCGGGTTCCTCAGGCACAGATACGCAGTATTTT
J: TRBJ2-3; V: TRBV24-1; D: -; size: -; CDR3: CATSEGWRGRGPDTQYF; DNA: TGTGCCACCAGTGAGGGATGGAGGGGAAGAGGTCCAGATACGCAGTATTTT
J: TRBJ1-5; V: TRBV27; D: TRBD1; size: -; CDR3: CASSPGQGAWGNQPQHF; DNA: TGTGCCAGCAGCCCGGGGCAGGGGGCATGGGGAAATCAGCCCCAGCATTTT
J: TRBJ2-2; V: TRBV19; D: -; size: -; CDR3: CASSIGAGVPGELFF; DNA: TGTGCCAGTAGTATAGGGGCAGGGGTACCCGGGGAGCTGTTTTTT
J: TRBJ1-1; V: TRBV6-6; D: TRBD1; size: -; CDR3: CASSYRQGSAEAFF; DNA: TGTGCCAGCAGTTATAGACAGGGTAGCGCTGAAGCTTTCTTT
J: TRBJ1-2; V: TRBV5-4; D: TRBD1; size: -; CDR3: CASTTGGKVPVNYGYTF; DNA: TGTGCCAGCACCACAGGGGGCAAAGTCCCAGTCAACTATGGCTACACCTTC
J: TRBJ1-6; V: TRBV6-5; D: -; size: -; CDR3: CASSYSGYSENSPLHF; DNA: TGTGCCAGCAGTTACTCGGGCTATTCGGAAAATTCACCCCTCCACTTT
J: TRBJ1-3; V: TRBV11-2; D: -; size: few; CDR3: CASSRRRGAQTEGNTIYF; DNA: TGTGCCAGCAGTAGGAGGCGGGGGGCCCAAACTGAGGGAAACACCATATATTTT
J: TRBJ2-4; V: TRBV11-3; D: -; size: -; CDR3: CASSLGAQGYTKNIQYF; DNA: TGTGCCAGCAGCTTAGGGGCCCAGGGCTATACCAAAAACATTCAGTACTTC
J: TRBJ2-3; V: TRBV27; D: -; size: -; CDR3: CASSPHTNTQYF; DNA: TGTGCCAGCAGTCCACATACGAATACGCAGTATTTT
J: TRBJ1-1; V: TRBV5-1; D: TRBD1; size: -; CDR3: CASNFWDRGSPEAFF; DNA: TGCGCCAGCAACTTTTGGGACAGGGGGTCCCCTGAAGCTTTCTTT
J: TRBJ2-7; V: TRBV18; D: -; size: -; CDR3: CASSPPNRENEQYF; DNA: TGTGCCAGCTCACCACCGAACAGGGAGAACGAGCAGTACTTC
J: TRBJ2-5; V: TRBV27; D: -; size: -; CDR3: CASSLSIGVVETQYF; DNA: TGTGCCAGCAGTTTATCGATAGGGGTAGTCGAGACCCAGTACTTC
J: TRBJ2-1; V: TRBV15; D: -; size: -; CDR3: CATNLGGAREQFF; DNA: TGTGCCACCAACTTGGGGGGGGCCCGTGAGCAGTTCTTC
J: TRBJ1-6; V: TRBV19; D: -; size: -; CDR3: CASTPDSRSSYNSPLHF; DNA: TGTGCCAGTACTCCGGACAGTCGAAGCTCCTATAATTCACCCCTCCACTTT
J: TRBJ2-2; V: TRBV5-1; D: -; size: -; CDR3: CASSFLGGTGELFF; DNA: TGCGCCAGCAGCTTTTTGGGGGGCACCGGGGAGCTGTTTTTT
J: TRBJ2-7; V: TRBV10-2; D: TRBD1; size: once; CDR3: CASSEGQAYEQYF; DNA: TGCGCCAGCAGTGAGGGACAGGCCTACGAGCAGTACTTC
J: TRBJ1-4; V: TRBV5-5; D: -; size: once; CDR3: CASSRRMEDEKLFF; DNA: TGTGCCAGCAGCCGCCGAATGGAGGATGAAAAACTGTTTTTT
J: TRBJ2-1; V: TRBV6-4; D: TRBD1; size: -; CDR3: CASSDPGQGYNEQFF; DNA: TGTGCCAGCAGTGACCCAGGACAGGGGTACAATGAGCAGTTCTTC
J: TRBJ2-1; V: TRBV18; D: -; size: -; CDR3: CASSPSTGTYNEQFF; DNA: TGTGCCAGCTCACCTTCGACAGGGACTTACAATGAGCAGTTCTTC
J: TRBJ2-1; V: TRBV6-4; D: TRBD2; size: -; CDR3: CASSPIAGMTYNEQFF; DNA: TGTGCCAGCAGTCCAATAGCGGGGATGACCTACAATGAGCAGTTCTTC
J: TRBJ2-1; V: TRBV29-1; D: -; size: -; CDR3: CSVKNRADYNEQFF; DNA: TGCAGCGTTAAAAACAGGGCCGACTACAATGAGCAGTTCTTC
J: TRBJ1-5; V: TRBV3-1/TRBV3-2; D: -; size: -; CDR3: CASSPQGNQPQHF; DNA: TGTGCCAGCAGTCCCCAGGGGAATCAGCCCCAGCATTTT
J: TRBJ1-6; V: TRBV28; D: -; size: -; CDR3: CASSFPGADNSPLHF; DNA: TGTGCCAGCAGTTTCCCAGGGGCCGATAATTCACCCCTCCACTTT
J: TRBJ2-1; V: TRBV15; D: TRBD2; size: -; CDR3: CATSRVVAGGTEQFF; DNA: TGTGCCACCAGCAGAGTCGTAGCGGGGGGGACTGAGCAGTTCTTC
J: TRBJ1-2; V: TRBV5-1; D: -; size: -; CDR3: CASSLYPEGYTF; DNA: TGCGCCAGCAGCTTGTACCCGGAGGGCTACACCTTC
J: TRBJ2-3; V: TRBV6-4; D: TRBD2; size: -; CDR3: CARSGGAKDTDTQYF; DNA: TGTGCCAGGAGCGGGGGGGCCAAGGACACAGATACGCAGTATTTT
J: TRBJ2-1; V: TRBV19; D: -; size: -; CDR3: CASSTTGNNEQFF; DNA: TGTGCCAGTAGTACGACAGGCAACAATGAGCAGTTCTTC
J: TRBJ2-2; V: TRBV27; D: -; size: -; CDR3: CASSRLAGELFF; DNA: TGTGCCAGCAGTAGACTAGCCGGGGAGCTGTTTTTT
J: TRBJ2-7; V: TRBV5-1; D: TRBD1; size: -; CDR3: CASSYRQGPISIYEQYF; DNA: TGCGCCAGCAGCTACAGACAGGGGCCAATATCTATCTACGAGCAGTACTTC
J: TRBJ2-5; V: TRBV3-1/TRBV3-2; D: TRBD2; size: -; CDR3: CASSPSSAGPQETQYF; DNA: TGTGCCAGCAGTCCTTCTTCAGCGGGGCCACAAGAGACCCAGTACTTC
J: TRBJ1-4; V: TRBV19; D: -; size: -; CDR3: CASSNTGWGLSSEKLFF; DNA: TGTGCCAGCAGCAACACAGGTTGGGGGCTATCGAGTGAAAAACTGTTTTTT
J: TRBJ2-3; V: TRBV20-1; D: TRBD2; size: -; CDR3: CSASREVWYF; DNA: TGCAGTGCTAGCCGGGAGGTATGGTATTTT
J: TRBJ1-1; V: TRBV6-2/TRBV6-3; D: -; size: -; CDR3: CASSAGTEAFF; DNA: TGTGCCAGCAGTGCAGGTACCGAAGCTTTCTTT
J: TRBJ2-1; V: TRBV24-1; D: TRBD2; size: -; CDR3: CATSEAGLYNEQFF; DNA: TGTGCCACCAGTGAAGCGGGACTCTACAATGAGCAGTTCTTC
J: TRBJ1-2; V: TRBV7-9; D: TRBD1; size: once; CDR3: CASSLAGGNGYTF; DNA: TGTGCCAGCAGCTTAGCAGGGGGCAATGGCTACACCTTC
J: TRBJ1-1; V: TRBV4-2; D: -; size: -; CDR3: CASSQTRGTVTQAFF; DNA: TGTGCCAGCAGCCAGACAAGGGGGACCGTGACTCAAGCTTTCTTT
J: TRBJ1-6; V: TRBV5-1; D: TRBD1; size: -; CDR3: CASSVDRASPLHF; DNA: TGCGCCAGCAGCGTTGACAGGGCCTCACCCCTCCACTTT
J: TRBJ1-2; V: TRBV7-6; D: TRBD1; size: -; CDR3: CASSLMDRDGYTF; DNA: TGTGCCAGCAGCTTAATGGACAGGGATGGCTACACCTTC
J: TRBJ2-5; V: TRBV4-2; D: TRBD2; size: few; CDR3: CASSPRAGSLQETQYF; DNA: TGTGCCAGCAGTCCTCGAGCGGGGAGTCTACAAGAGACCCAGTACTTC
J: TRBJ2-1; V: TRBV10-3; D: -; size: -; CDR3: CAINPDREESGGPYNEQFF; DNA: TGTGCCATCAACCCGGACAGGGAAGAGAGCGGGGGGCCCTACAATGAGCAGTTCTTC